The entry below describes one T cell receptor beta chain. Profiling relied on immunoSEQ multiplex PCR, and the TCRdb table lists in-frame clones only, not all of them. The profile shows 60,000 or so clones, roughly 93% of them singletons. Trimming took 0 bases from V and 7 from J; bases not matched to a gene: 13. This CDR3 has 16 amino acids. Germline values: CDR1 SGDLS, CDR2 YYNGEE. The sample is drawn from a study of OX40 agonist ivuxolimab in advanced cancers. The sequence was collected from an adult with an advanced solid tumor such as melanoma, head and neck, liver or kidney cancer. The V call is TRBV9, the J call TRBJ2-7; TRBD2 agrees at 7 bases. The specimen comprised CD4+ or CD8+ T cells sorted from blood, sampled in a trial of the OX40 agonist ivuxolimab. CDR3 DNA sequence: TGTGCCAGCAGCGTAGGAGCGGACATCTCCGGGGGGGAGCAGTACTTC. Encoded protein: CASSVGADISGGEQYF. Drawing the rest from reference TRBV9 and TRBJ2-7, the complete variable domain is DSGVTQTPKHLITATGQRVTLRCSPRSGDLSVYWYQQSLDQGLQFLIQYYNGEERAKGNILERFSAQQFPDLHSELNLSSLELGDSALYFCASSVGADISGGEQYFGPGTRLTVT.